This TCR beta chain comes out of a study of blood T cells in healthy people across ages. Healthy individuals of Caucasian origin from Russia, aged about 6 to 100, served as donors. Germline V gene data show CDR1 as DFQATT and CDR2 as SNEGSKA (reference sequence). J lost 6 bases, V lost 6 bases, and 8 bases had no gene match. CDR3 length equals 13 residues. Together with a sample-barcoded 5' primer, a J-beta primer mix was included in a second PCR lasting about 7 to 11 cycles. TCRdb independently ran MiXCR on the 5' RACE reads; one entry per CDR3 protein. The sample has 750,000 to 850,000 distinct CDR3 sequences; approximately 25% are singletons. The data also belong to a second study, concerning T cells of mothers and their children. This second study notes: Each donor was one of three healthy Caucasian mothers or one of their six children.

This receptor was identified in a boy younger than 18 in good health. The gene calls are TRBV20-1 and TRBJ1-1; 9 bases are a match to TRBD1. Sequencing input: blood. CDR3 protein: CSAPGTGFSEAFF. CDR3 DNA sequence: TGCAGTGCCCCCGGGACAGGGTTCTCTGAAGCTTTCTTT.